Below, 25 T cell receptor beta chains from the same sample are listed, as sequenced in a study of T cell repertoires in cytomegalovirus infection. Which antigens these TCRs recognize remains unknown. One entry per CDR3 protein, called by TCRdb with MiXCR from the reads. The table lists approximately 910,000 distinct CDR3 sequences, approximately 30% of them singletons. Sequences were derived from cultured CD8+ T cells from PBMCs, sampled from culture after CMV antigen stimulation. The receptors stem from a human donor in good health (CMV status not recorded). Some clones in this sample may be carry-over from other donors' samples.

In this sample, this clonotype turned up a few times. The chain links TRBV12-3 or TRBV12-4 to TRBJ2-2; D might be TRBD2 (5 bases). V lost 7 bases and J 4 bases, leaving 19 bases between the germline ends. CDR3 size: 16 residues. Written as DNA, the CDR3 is TGTGCCAGCACCCCCGACCGGGGTAATACCACCGGGGAGCTGTTTTTT. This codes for CASTPDRGNTTGELFF.

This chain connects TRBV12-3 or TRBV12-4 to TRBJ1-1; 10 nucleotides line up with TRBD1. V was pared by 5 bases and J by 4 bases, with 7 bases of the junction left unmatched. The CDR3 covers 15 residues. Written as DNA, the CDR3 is TGTGCCAGCAGTCCTCGGACAGGGGGAGTCACTGAAGCTTTCTTT. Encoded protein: CASSPRTGGVTEAFF.

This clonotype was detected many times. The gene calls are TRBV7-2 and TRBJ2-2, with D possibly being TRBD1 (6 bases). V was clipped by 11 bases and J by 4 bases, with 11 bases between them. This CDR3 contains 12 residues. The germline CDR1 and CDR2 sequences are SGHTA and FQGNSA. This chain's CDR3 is CARPRGTGELFF. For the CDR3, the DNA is TGTGCCCGGCCCAGGGGCACCGGGGAGCTGTTTTTT.

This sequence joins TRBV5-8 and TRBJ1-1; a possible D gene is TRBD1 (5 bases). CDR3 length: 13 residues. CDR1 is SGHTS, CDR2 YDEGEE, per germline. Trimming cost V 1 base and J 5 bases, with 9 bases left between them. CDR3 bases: TGTGCCAGCAGCTTGTACAGGCAGACTGAAGCTTTCTTT. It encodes CASSLYRQTEAFF.

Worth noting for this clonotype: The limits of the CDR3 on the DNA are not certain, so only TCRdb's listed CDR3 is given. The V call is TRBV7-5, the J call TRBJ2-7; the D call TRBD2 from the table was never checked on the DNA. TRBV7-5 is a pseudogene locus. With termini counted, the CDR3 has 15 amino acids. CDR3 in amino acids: CISVPEDPTRYEQYV.

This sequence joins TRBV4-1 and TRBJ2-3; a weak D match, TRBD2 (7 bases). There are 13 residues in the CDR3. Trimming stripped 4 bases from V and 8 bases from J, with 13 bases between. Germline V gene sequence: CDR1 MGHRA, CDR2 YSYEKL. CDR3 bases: TGCGCCAGCAGCCCCCGGGCGGGGGCTACGCAGTATTTT. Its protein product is CASSPRAGATQYF.

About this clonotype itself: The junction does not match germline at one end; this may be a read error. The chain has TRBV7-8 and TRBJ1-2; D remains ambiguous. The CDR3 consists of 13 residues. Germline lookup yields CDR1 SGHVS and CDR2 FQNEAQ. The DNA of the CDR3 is TGTGCCGGCAGCCCCCCAGCGAGTGTTGGCTACACCTTC. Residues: CAGSPPASVGYTF.

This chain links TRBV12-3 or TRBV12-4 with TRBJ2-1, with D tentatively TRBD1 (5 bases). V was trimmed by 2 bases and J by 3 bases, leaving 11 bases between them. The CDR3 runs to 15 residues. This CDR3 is CASSLTQALYNEQFF. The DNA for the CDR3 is TGTGCCAGCAGTTTAACACAGGCCCTCTACAATGAGCAGTTCTTC.

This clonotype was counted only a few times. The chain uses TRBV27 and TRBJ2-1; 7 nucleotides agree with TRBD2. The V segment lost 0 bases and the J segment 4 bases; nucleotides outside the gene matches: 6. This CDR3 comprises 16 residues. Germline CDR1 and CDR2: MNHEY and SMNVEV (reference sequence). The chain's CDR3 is CASSLSWGGGYNEQFF. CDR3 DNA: TGTGCCAGCAGTTTATCGTGGGGCGGGGGTTACAATGAGCAGTTCTTC.

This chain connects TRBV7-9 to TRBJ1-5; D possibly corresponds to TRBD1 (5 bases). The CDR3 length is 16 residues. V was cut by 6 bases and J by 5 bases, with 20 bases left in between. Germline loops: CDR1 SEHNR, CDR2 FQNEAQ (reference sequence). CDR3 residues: CASSSKGPGIDQPQHF. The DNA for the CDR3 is TGTGCCAGCAGTAGTAAGGGGCCAGGGATTGATCAGCCCCAGCATTTT.

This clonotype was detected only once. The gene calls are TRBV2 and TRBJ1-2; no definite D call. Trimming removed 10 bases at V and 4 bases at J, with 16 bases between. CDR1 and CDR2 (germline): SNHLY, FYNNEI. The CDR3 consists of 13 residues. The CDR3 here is CAIQESRIYGYTF. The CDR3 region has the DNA TGTGCCATCCAAGAGTCGCGGATCTATGGCTACACCTTC.

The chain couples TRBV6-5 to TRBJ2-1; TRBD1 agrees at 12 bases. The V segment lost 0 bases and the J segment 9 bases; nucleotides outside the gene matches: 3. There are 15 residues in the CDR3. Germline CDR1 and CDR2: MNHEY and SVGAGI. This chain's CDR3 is CASSYSGQGAVEQFF. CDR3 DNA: TGTGCCAGCAGTTACTCGGGACAGGGGGCGGTTGAGCAGTTCTTC.

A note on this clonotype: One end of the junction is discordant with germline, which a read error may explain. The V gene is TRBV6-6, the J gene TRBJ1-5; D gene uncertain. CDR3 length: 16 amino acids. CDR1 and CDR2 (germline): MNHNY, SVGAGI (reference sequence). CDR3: CASRDWTDDSYQPQHF. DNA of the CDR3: TGTGCCAGCAGGGACTGGACGGACGATAGCTATCAGCCCCAGCATTTT.

CDR3 bases: TGTGCCAGCAGCGTAGTATACGGTGCAGATACGCAGTATTTT. Translating it yields CASSVVYGADTQYF. V usage is TRBV9 and J usage is TRBJ2-3; D gene uncertain. Germline assignment: CDR1 SGDLS and CDR2 YYNGEE. Deletions cut 0 bases from V and 4 bases from J, with 9 bases between. The CDR3 covers 14 residues.

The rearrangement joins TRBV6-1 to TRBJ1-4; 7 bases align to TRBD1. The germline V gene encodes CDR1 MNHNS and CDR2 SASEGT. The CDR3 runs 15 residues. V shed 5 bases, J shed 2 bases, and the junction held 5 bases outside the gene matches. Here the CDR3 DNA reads TGTGCCAGCAGTAACTTACAGGGGACTAATGAAAAACTGTTTTTT. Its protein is CASSNLQGTNEKLFF.

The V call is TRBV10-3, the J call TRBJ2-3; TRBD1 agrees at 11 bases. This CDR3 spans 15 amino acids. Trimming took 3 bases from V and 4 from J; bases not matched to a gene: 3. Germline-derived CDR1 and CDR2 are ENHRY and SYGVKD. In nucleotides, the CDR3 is TGTGCCATCAGTGAACGGGACAGGGGGTCAGATACGCAGTATTTT. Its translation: CAISERDRGSDTQYF.

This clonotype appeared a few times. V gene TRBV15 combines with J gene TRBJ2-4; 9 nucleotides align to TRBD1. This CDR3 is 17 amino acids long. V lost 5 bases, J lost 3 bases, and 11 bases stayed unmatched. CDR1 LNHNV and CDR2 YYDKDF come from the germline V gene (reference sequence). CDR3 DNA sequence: TGTGCCACCAGCGGGATACAGGGGGCGCCGGTCAAAAACATTCAGTACTTC. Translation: CATSGIQGAPVKNIQYF. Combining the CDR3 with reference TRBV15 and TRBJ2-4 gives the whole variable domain DAMVIQNPRYQVTQFGKPVTLSCSQTLNHNVMYWYQQKSSQAPKLLFHYYDKDFNNEADTPDNFQSRRPNTSFCFLDIRSPGLGDTAMYLCATSGIQGAPVKNIQYFGAGTRLSVL.

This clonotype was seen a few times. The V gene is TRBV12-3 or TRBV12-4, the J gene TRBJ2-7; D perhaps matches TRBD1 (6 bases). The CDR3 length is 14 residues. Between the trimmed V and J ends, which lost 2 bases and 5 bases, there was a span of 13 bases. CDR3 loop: CASSLRTVGDEQYF. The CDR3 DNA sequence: TGTGCCAGCAGTTTAAGGACAGTAGGCGACGAGCAGTACTTC.

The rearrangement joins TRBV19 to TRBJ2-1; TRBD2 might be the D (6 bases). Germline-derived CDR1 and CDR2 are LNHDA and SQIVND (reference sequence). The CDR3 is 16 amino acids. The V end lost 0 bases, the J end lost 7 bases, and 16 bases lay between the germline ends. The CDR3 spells CASSIDRDFPVNEQFF. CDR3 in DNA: TGTGCCAGTAGTATAGATCGGGACTTCCCTGTAAATGAGCAGTTCTTC. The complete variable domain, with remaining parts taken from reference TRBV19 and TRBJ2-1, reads DGGITQSPKYLFRKEGQNVTLSCEQNLNHDAMYWYRQDPGQGLRLIYYSQIVNDFQKGDIAEGYSVSREKKESFPLTVTSAQKNPTAFYLCASSIDRDFPVNEQFFGPGTRLTVL.

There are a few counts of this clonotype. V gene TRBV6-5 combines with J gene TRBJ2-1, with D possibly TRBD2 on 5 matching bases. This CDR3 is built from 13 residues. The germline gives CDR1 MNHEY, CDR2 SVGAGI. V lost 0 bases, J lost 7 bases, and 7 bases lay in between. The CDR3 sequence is CASSYSRANEQFF. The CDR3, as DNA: TGTGCCAGCAGTTACTCGAGGGCAAATGAGCAGTTCTTC.

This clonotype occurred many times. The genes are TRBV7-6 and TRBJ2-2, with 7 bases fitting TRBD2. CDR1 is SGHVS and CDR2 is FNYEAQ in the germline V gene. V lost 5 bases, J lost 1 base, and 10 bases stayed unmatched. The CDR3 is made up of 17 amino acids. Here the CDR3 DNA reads TGTGCCAGCAGCCCCCCCGGCGGCGGGGGGAACACCGGGGAGCTGTTTTTT. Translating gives CASSPPGGGGNTGELFF.

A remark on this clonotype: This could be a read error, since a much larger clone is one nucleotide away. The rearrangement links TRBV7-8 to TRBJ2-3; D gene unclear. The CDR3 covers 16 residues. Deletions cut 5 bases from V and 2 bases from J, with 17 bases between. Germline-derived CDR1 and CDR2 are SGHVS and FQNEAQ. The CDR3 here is CASSPSAAANTDTQYF. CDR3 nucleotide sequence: TGTGCCAGCAGCCCCTCGGCAGCCGCTAACACAGATACGCAGTATTTT. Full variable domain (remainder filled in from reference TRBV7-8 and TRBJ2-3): GAGVSQSPRYKVAKRGQDVALRCDPISGHVSLFWYQQALGQGPEFLTYFQNEAQLDKSGLPSDRFFAERPEGSVSTLKIQRTQQEDSAVYLCASSPSAAANTDTQYFGPGTRLTVL.

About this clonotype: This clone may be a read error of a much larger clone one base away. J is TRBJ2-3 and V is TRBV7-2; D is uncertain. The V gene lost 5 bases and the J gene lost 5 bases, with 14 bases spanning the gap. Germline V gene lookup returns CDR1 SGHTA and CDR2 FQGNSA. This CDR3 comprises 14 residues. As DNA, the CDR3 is TGTGCCAGCAGCCCTTGGGCAGGATTAGATACGCAGTATTTT. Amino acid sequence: CASSPWAGLDTQYF.

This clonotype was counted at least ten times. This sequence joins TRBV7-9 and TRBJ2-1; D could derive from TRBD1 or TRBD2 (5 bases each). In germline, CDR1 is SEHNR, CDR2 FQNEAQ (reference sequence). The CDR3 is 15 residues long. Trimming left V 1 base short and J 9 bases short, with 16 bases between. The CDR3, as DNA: TGTGCCAGCAGCTTAGACGGGGCTCTCTACGGTGAGCAGTTCTTC. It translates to CASSLDGALYGEQFF.

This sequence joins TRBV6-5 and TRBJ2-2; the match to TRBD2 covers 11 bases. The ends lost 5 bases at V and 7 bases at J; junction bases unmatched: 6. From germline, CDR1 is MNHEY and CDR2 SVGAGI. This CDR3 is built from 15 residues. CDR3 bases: TGTGCCAGCAGTCCCTTAGCGGGGGGGATCGGGGAGCTGTTTTTT. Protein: CASSPLAGGIGELFF.